Given below is one T cell receptor beta chain in context. The junction departs from the called germline gene at one end, perhaps through a read error. These data are taken from a study of Graves' ophthalmopathy and Graves' hyperthyroidism. As the template, RNA transcripts were used to amplify TCR beta CDR3 regions. HTBI primers served in a first-round RT-PCR, which a second-round multiplex PCR followed. TCRdb ran MiXCR on the multiplex PCR reads and lists one entry per CDR3 protein. The sample has 740,000 or so distinct CDR3 sequences, roughly 41% seen once. The PBMCs had their origin in 10 ml of fresh peripheral blood. From germline, CDR1 is SEHNR and CDR2 FQNEAQ (reference sequence). CDR3 length: 14 residues.

The rearrangement links TRBV7-9 to TRBJ2-2; possibly TRBD2 for D (5 bases). This TCR was recovered from an adult man with Graves' ophthalmopathy. Sequences were obtained from peripheral blood. The CDR3 DNA reads TGCGCCAGCAGCCAAGAAAGGGCGGTCGGGAAGCTGTTTTTT. It specifies CASSQERAVGKLFF.